This entry lists 2 T cell receptor beta chains sequenced from one sample in a study of early T cells in non-severe SARS-CoV-2 infection. TCRdb re-derived calls from the 5' RACE reads in MiXCR, one entry per CDR3 protein. The sample lists more than 40,000 distinct CDR3 sequences; over 3% were seen once. The sample comprised whole blood. All receptors derive from an adult who was a healthcare worker with PCR-confirmed SARS-CoV-2 infection or an uninfected control (not recorded which).

Many counts were recorded for this clonotype. The chain links TRBV5-1 to TRBJ1-1, with D possibly TRBD1 on 6 matching bases. Germline V CDR1 and CDR2: SGHRS, YFSETQ. V gave up 5 bases and J gave up 1 base, with 15 bases separating them. The CDR3 covers 15 residues. The CDR3 reads CASRPAGTKNTEAFF. The CDR3 nucleotides read TGCGCCAGCAGACCTGCCGGGACAAAGAACACTGAAGCTTTCTTT.

This clonotype was seen repeatedly, ten times or more. J is TRBJ1-1 and V is TRBV5-5; 7 bases map to TRBD1. The CDR3 totals 16 residues. Germline CDR1 and CDR2: SGHKS and YYEKEE (reference sequence). The junction had 9 bases not matched to a gene; V was cut back by 4 bases and J by 0 bases. The CDR3 DNA sequence: TGTGCCAGCAGCCTACAGGGGACGCCCATGAACACTGAAGCTTTCTTT. Protein sequence: CASSLQGTPMNTEAFF. The full variable domain, completed using reference TRBV5-5 and TRBJ1-1, is DAGVTQSPTHLIKTRGQQVTLRCSPISGHKSVSWYQQVLGQGPQFIFQYYEKEERGRGNFPDRFSARQFPNYSSELNVNALLLGDSALYLCASSLQGTPMNTEAFFGQGTRLTVV.